This T cell receptor beta chain was captured by sequencing in a study of blood T cell repertoires in COVID-19. Background on the study: Acute and convalescent COVID-19 specimens originated in the United States, Italy and Spain.

The CDR3 covers 17 residues. CDR1 SGHDT and CDR2 YYEEEE come from the germline V gene. V shed 4 bases and J 5 bases; nucleotides not matched to a gene: 13. Assay: immunoSEQ multiplex PCR; the TCRdb copy retains only in-frame clones and omits some. In the table there are about 220,000 clones, about 83% of which are singletons. The chain carries TRBV5-6 and TRBJ2-3, with 10 bases matching TRBD1. Sequencing was performed on PBMCs or T cells enriched from blood (not recorded which). The TCR comes from a woman between 45 and 60 years old who had been exposed to COVID-19. CDR3 amino acids: CASSGRTGGRLGDTQYF. CDR3 bases: TGTGCCAGCAGCGGAAGGACAGGGGGAAGGTTGGGAGATACGCAGTATTTT. Full variable domain (rest looked up from reference TRBV5-6 and TRBJ2-3): DAGVTQSPTHLIKTRGQQVTLRCSPKSGHDTVSWYQQALGQGPQFIFQYYEEEERQRGNFPDRFSGHQFPNYSSELNVNALLLGDSALYLCASSGRTGGRLGDTQYFGPGTRLTVL.